This record looks at one TCR beta chain sequence and its context. Antigen unknown. This sample was included in a study of vaccination and CD4 T cells after COVID-19. Study summary: Post-vaccine sample collection happened at a median of roughly 72 days after dose two, ranging 14 to 241. Cultures acting as controls obtained a CEFX pool, an HIV-1 Nef pool, or no peptide.

The assay that was used to sequence DNA from cultured CD4+ T cells was the Oncomine TCR Beta short-read assay. MiXCR, run by TCRdb on the PCR reads, gives a single entry per CDR3 protein. There are fewer than 20,000 distinct CDR3 sequences in the sample; roughly 47% occur only once, and around 4% lies in the top ten. Trimming removed 6 bases from V and 3 bases from J, with 20 bases in between. The germline gives CDR1 MNHEY, CDR2 SMNVEV (reference sequence). CDR3 length: 17 residues. Study results and limitations: Convalescent patients had 304 of 307 vaccine-specific clones showing spike mono-reactivity.

Treatment reported: roughly ten-day PBMC culture with coronavirus spike peptide pools or control peptides (ViraFEST assay). IL-2 at roughly 9.7 IU/ml and peptide pools at 9 to 10 ug/ml were added to PBMCs cultured at approximately 2 million per well. What was sequenced was CD4+ T cells from blood, cultured in vitro. The chain uses TRBV27 and TRBJ2-2, with D uncertain. The receptor was derived from a human donor who had recovered from COVID-19. The CDR3 loop is CASRQLQWQKHTGELFF. The DNA of the CDR3 is TGTGCCAGCAGACAACTTCAGTGGCAGAAGCACACCGGGGAGCTGTTTTTT.